This T cell receptor beta chain was sequenced in a study of T cell responses to AZD1222 COVID-19 vaccine. On this clone: What it binds is unknown.

V shed 5 bases and J shed 0 bases, with 8 bases lying between them. Germline CDR1 and CDR2: MNHEY and SVGAGI. The CDR3 is 14 amino acids. Study-level findings and limits: Vaccine-associated CD4 TCRs spanned spike, dominant at 160-218 and 743-854. Repertoire sampling happened only post peak T cell response.

Libraries were prepared by immunoSEQ multiplex PCR; TCRdb keeps only in-frame clonotypes and omits some of them. The repertoire holds about 130,000 clones, with around 90% as singletons. This clonotype was sampled from an adult in good health. The material sequenced was peripheral blood, taken on day 0 of AZD1222 vaccination. The V gene is TRBV6-5, the J gene TRBJ1-3; perhaps TRBD1 as D (6 bases). CDR3 sequence reads: CASSTGSSGNTIYF. As DNA, the CDR3 is TGTGCCAGCAGTACAGGGAGCTCTGGAAACACCATATATTTT.